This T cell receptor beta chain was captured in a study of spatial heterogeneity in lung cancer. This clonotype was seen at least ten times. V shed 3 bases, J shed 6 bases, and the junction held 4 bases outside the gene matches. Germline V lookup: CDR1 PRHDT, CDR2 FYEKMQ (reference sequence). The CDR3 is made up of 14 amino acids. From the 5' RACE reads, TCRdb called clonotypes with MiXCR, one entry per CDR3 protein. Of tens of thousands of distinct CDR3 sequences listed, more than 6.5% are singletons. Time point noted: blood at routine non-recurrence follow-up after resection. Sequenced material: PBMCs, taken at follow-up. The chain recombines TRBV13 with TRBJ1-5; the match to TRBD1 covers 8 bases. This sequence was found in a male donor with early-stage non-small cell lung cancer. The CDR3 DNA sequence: TGTGCCAGCAGCTTGACAGGGGAAAGTCAGCCCCAGCATTTT. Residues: CASSLTGESQPQHF.